One sample yielded the 24 T cell receptor beta chains listed below, sequenced in a study of cytotoxic CD8 clonotypes in ibrutinib-treated CLL. Repertoires were generated with immunoSEQ multiplex PCR, while TCRdb's copy carries only in-frame clones and drops some. The sample comprises tens of thousands of clones, around 52% of which are singletons, and roughly a quarter rests with the top ten. This specimen was PBMCs, taken at disease progression, from a patient treated with ibrutinib. Receptors originate from a human donor with chronic lymphocytic leukemia.

This chain joins TRBV10-3 and TRBJ1-1, with D hard to call. Per the germline V gene, CDR1 is ENHRY and CDR2 is SYGVKD. Trimming cost V 4 bases and J 7 bases, with 10 bases left between them. The CDR3 consists of 12 residues. The CDR3 sequence is CAISVSSYEAFF. CDR3 bases: TGTGCCATCAGTGTTTCCTCTTATGAAGCTTTCTTT.

This clone was observed once. The rearrangement joins TRBV2 to TRBJ2-7; 9 nucleotides match TRBD1. With 4 bases clipped from V and 5 bases from J, the junction kept 6 bases outside the gene matches. CDR1 and CDR2 (germline): SNHLY, FYNNEI. CDR3 length: 14 residues. CDR3 residues: CASSAQGARDEQYF. The CDR3 bases are TGTGCCAGCAGTGCACAGGGGGCAAGGGACGAGCAGTACTTC.

The genes are TRBV5-6 and TRBJ2-7, with 7 bases identical to TRBD2. Germline assignment: CDR1 SGHDT and CDR2 YYEEEE. The CDR3 sequence is 14 residues long. V gave up 4 bases and J gave up 2 bases; unmatched junction bases: 6. CDR3 sequence reads: CASSRGEGTYEQYF. The CDR3, as DNA: TGTGCCAGCAGCCGAGGGGAGGGTACCTACGAGCAGTACTTC.

A few counts support this clone. The chain combines TRBV28 with TRBJ1-2; a possible D gene is TRBD1 (5 bases). Germline V lookup: CDR1 MDHEN, CDR2 SYDVKM. V shed 4 bases and J shed 7 bases, with 13 bases lying between them. The CDR3 runs 13 residues. The CDR3, as DNA: TGTGCCAGCAGTTGGGGCAGGGTGGGTGGCTACACCTTC. It encodes CASSWGRVGGYTF.

This chain connects TRBV9 to TRBJ2-1; D not certain. Looked up from germline, CDR1 is SGDLS and CDR2 is YYNGEE. The CDR3 has 14 residues. V shed 5 bases and J shed 0 bases, with 9 bases lying between them. DNA of the CDR3: TGTGCCAGCAGGCCGGGCAGCTCCTACAATGAGCAGTTCTTC. It encodes CASRPGSSYNEQFF.

This clone turned up a few times. The chain uses TRBV9 and TRBJ2-7, with D unclear. Trimming left V 0 bases short and J 0 bases short, with 7 bases between. In germline, CDR1 is SGDLS, CDR2 YYNGEE. There are 14 residues in the CDR3. The CDR3 nucleotides are TGTGCCAGCAGCGTAGACCCGCGCTCCTACGAGCAGTACTTC. Translation: CASSVDPRSYEQYF.

The rearrangement links TRBV18 to TRBJ2-3; no clear D. This CDR3 spans 12 amino acids. CDR1 is KGHSH and CDR2 is LQKENI in the germline V gene. Trimming stripped 2 bases from V and 4 bases from J, with 4 bases between. CDR3 in DNA: TGTGCCAGCTCACCATTCGCAGATACGCAGTATTTT. Translation gives CASSPFADTQYF.

The gene calls are TRBV11-2 and TRBJ1-5; D gene unclear. This CDR3 region has 13 residues. V was shortened by 0 bases and J by 7 bases, with 7 bases between the two germline ends. The germline V gene encodes CDR1 SGHAT and CDR2 FQNNGV. CDR3 coding DNA: TGTGCCAGCAGCTTAGATCACGGCCAGCCCCAGCATTTT. Protein product: CASSLDHGQPQHF.

The V gene is TRBV6-5, the J gene TRBJ1-2; TRBD1 might be the D (6 bases). Germline V CDR1 and CDR2: MNHEY, SVGAGI. The CDR3 runs to 13 residues. The V end was cut by 5 bases, the J end by 11 bases, with 18 bases between. The CDR3 nucleotides are TGTGCCAGCAGTACTGTGGGGACAAGGGGGTACACCTTC. Translating it yields CASSTVGTRGYTF.

The chain employs TRBV5-5 and TRBJ2-7, with D possibly being TRBD2 (6 bases). Per germline, CDR1 SGHKS and CDR2 YYEKEE (reference sequence). V was pared by 6 bases and J by 3 bases, with 16 bases between. The CDR3 has 14 residues. The CDR3 nucleotides read TGTGCCAGCACCGCCCTACGGGGGAACTACGAGCAGTACTTC. Translated, it gives CASTALRGNYEQYF.

The chain carries TRBV2 and TRBJ1-5; D not resolved. V was clipped by 1 base and J by 5 bases, with 12 bases between them. Germline loops: CDR1 SNHLY, CDR2 FYNNEI. The CDR3 runs to 15 residues. The CDR3 is CASSEGGSGDQPQHF. CDR3 DNA: TGTGCCAGCAGTGAAGGGGGTAGTGGGGATCAGCCCCAGCATTTT.

The rearrangement uses TRBV5-1 and TRBJ1-6, with 8 bases identical to TRBD1. Germline V lookup: CDR1 SGHRS, CDR2 YFSETQ. The J segment lost 8 bases and the V segment lost 3 bases, leaving 4 bases of the junction unmatched. The CDR3 length is 14 residues. DNA for the CDR3: TGCGCCAGCAGCTATCTGACAGGGGATTCACCCCTCCACTTT. It encodes CASSYLTGDSPLHF.

A single count supports this clone. The J gene is TRBJ1-1, the V gene TRBV28; D unclear. The V and J ends lost 4 bases and 3 bases respectively, with 3 bases between them. Per the germline V gene, CDR1 is MDHEN and CDR2 is SYDVKM. CDR3 size: 11 residues. The CDR3 bases are TGTGCCAGCAGTTCGTACACTGAAGCTTTCTTT. Its protein is CASSSYTEAFF.

The rearrangement links TRBV9 to TRBJ2-5, with no clear D. V lost 0 bases, J lost 7 bases, and 10 bases lay in between. Germline CDR1 reads SGDLS; CDR2 reads YYNGEE. The CDR3 has 13 residues. CDR3 in amino acids: CASSVGGRGTQYF. CDR3 bases: TGTGCCAGCAGCGTAGGGGGTCGCGGGACCCAGTACTTC.

This clone was seen more than once but under ten times. This chain connects TRBV10-3 to TRBJ1-2; D is possibly TRBD1 (6 bases). The CDR3 contains 13 residues. V lost 4 bases to trimming and J lost 4 bases, with 10 bases between them. Germline values: CDR1 ENHRY, CDR2 SYGVKD. The CDR3 reads CAISGDTFYGYTF. The CDR3, as DNA: TGTGCCATCAGTGGGGACACGTTCTATGGCTACACCTTC.

V and J are TRBV29-1 and TRBJ1-4; 8 positions agree with TRBD1. The CDR3 runs to 13 residues. Germline V CDR1 and CDR2: SQVTM, ANQGSEA. Trimming cost V 6 bases and J 7 bases; bases outside gene matches: 7. The CDR3 sequence: CSVGGQGAEKLFF. CDR3 bases: TGCAGCGTGGGAGGACAGGGAGCTGAAAAACTGTTTTTT.

The V and J genes are TRBV6-1 and TRBJ1-2; 9 nucleotides agree with TRBD1. The CDR3 is made up of 17 amino acids. The germline V gene has CDR1 MNHNS and CDR2 SASEGT. V shed 4 bases and J 7 bases; nucleotides not matched to a gene: 16. The CDR3 here is CASSADAGTGLSRGYTF. For the CDR3, the DNA is TGTGCCAGCAGTGCAGACGCCGGGACAGGGCTTAGCCGTGGCTACACCTTC.

The V and J genes are TRBV25-1 and TRBJ2-3, with TRBD1 identical over 9 bases. CDR3 length equals 15 residues. Germline trimming cut 1 base from V and 6 bases from J; bases unmatched to any gene: 5. Per the germline V gene, CDR1 is MGHDK and CDR2 is SYGVNS. DNA for the CDR3: TGTGCCAGCAGTGAATCTGGACAGGGGATCGATACGCAGTATTTT. Translated: CASSESGQGIDTQYF.

This clone came up once. The chain is built from TRBV6-1 and TRBJ2-7, with unresolved D. This CDR3 has 12 residues. Per germline, CDR1 MNHNS and CDR2 SASEGT. V was cut by 6 bases and J by 3 bases, with 9 bases left in between. In DNA, the CDR3 is TGTGCCAGCAGGGCGGATGTCTACGAGCAGTACTTC. It is translated as CASRADVYEQYF.

V and J are TRBV6-5 and TRBJ2-7, with D possibly matching TRBD2 (5 bases). Trimming removed 5 bases at V and 4 bases at J, with 12 bases between. The CDR3 contains 13 residues. Per germline, CDR1 MNHEY and CDR2 SVGAGI. This CDR3 is CASSGGPLYEQYF. Here the CDR3 DNA reads TGTGCCAGCAGTGGCGGGCCCCTGTACGAGCAGTACTTC.

This rearrangement joins TRBV6-5 to TRBJ1-1; D uncertain. Trimming left V 7 bases short and J 5 bases short, with 17 bases between. CDR3 length: 14 amino acids. The germline V gene encodes CDR1 MNHEY and CDR2 SVGAGI. CDR3 DNA: TGTGCCAGCACTTTCTTGGGAAGTGGGACTGAAGCTTTCTTT. This sequence encodes CASTFLGSGTEAFF.

The chain recombines TRBV5-1 with TRBJ2-7; TRBD2 matches at 7 bases. Germline V gene data show CDR1 as SGHRS and CDR2 as YFSETQ. The junction had 8 bases not matched to a gene; V was cut back by 0 bases and J by 2 bases. The CDR3 is 16 amino acids. CDR3 sequence: CASSLEWGGSPYEQYF. In DNA, the CDR3 is TGCGCCAGCAGCTTGGAGTGGGGCGGGAGTCCCTACGAGCAGTACTTC.

The chain has TRBV7-9 and TRBJ1-4, with D possibly being TRBD1 (5 bases). This CDR3 comprises 15 residues. Trimming removed 5 bases at V and 7 bases at J, with 17 bases between. Germline lookup yields CDR1 SEHNR and CDR2 FQNEAQ (reference sequence). In DNA form, the CDR3 reads TGTGCCAGCAGCCCCCCGGGAGGGGCTTTTGAAAAACTGTTTTTT. This sequence encodes CASSPPGGAFEKLFF. The variable domain in full, completed from reference TRBV7-9 and TRBJ1-4, reads DTGVSQNPRHKITKRGQNVTFRCDPISEHNRLYWYRQTLGQGPEFLTYFQNEAQLEKSRLLSDRFSAERPKGSFSTLEIQRTEQGDSAMYLCASSPPGGAFEKLFFGSGTQLSVL.

This chain connects TRBV28 to TRBJ2-2, with D uncertain. CDR1 and CDR2 from the germline V gene are MDHEN and SYDVKM. The CDR3 consists of 12 residues. V lost 8 bases, J lost 2 bases, and 6 bases lay in between. The CDR3 region has the DNA TGTGCCAGCGGCCTTAACACCGGGGAGCTGTTTTTT. This sequence encodes CASGLNTGELFF.